The T cell receptor (beta chain) under discussion was sequenced for a study of blood T cell repertoires in COVID-19. Original data processing: Reference gene primer amplification yielded estimated nucleated cell counts. Assay used: immunoSEQ multiplex PCR; TCRdb lists only in-frame clones, some missing. That table furnishes V, J and clone size, whereas the DNA furnished D and trimming. The data show 130,000 or so clones, around 80% seen once. The source is a man aged 55-75 years with active or convalescent COVID-19. The sequencing input was peripheral blood.

In DNA, the CDR3 is TGTGCCGGATACAGGGTCCTCCTTAGCGGGCTTTCGTACGAGCAGTACTTC. This codes for CAGYRVLLSGLSYEQYF. V usage is TRBV7-6 and J usage is TRBJ2-7, with a tentative D call TRBD2 (7 bases). Trimming removed 11 bases at V and 4 bases at J, with 30 bases between. Germline V CDR1 and CDR2: SGHVS, FNYEAQ. This CDR3 is 17 amino acids long.